This T cell receptor beta chain was sequenced in a study of chemoradiotherapy in HPV16-positive cancers. Study-wide context: Functional T-cell assays on a couple of HPV16-positive patients' cells defined candidate HPV-specific clones and common TCR motifs. General observations from the study: HPV-specific T cells were functionally defined from only two HPV16-positive patients. In HPV16-positive patients, HPV-responsive T-cell expansion tracked better recurrence-free survival.

As regards this clone: Its antigen is undetermined.

Sequenced by immunoSEQ multiplex PCR; TCRdb stores in-frame clones only, minus some. This sample carries over 35,000 clones, 65% to 80% of them seen once, and the ten largest clones take roughly 5%. This CDR3 comprises 14 residues. Germline CDR1 is KGHSH and CDR2 is LQKENI. The V end was cut by 3 bases, the J end by 0 bases, with 9 bases between. Sequencing used blood, obtained from a patient who underwent chemoradiotherapy. The sequence derives from a human donor with HPV-associated anogenital cancer. The V and J genes are TRBV18 and TRBJ2-7, with D uncertain. The DNA for the CDR3 is TGTGCCAGCTCACCTGAACAGACCTCCTACGAGCAGTACTTC. As protein: CASSPEQTSYEQYF.